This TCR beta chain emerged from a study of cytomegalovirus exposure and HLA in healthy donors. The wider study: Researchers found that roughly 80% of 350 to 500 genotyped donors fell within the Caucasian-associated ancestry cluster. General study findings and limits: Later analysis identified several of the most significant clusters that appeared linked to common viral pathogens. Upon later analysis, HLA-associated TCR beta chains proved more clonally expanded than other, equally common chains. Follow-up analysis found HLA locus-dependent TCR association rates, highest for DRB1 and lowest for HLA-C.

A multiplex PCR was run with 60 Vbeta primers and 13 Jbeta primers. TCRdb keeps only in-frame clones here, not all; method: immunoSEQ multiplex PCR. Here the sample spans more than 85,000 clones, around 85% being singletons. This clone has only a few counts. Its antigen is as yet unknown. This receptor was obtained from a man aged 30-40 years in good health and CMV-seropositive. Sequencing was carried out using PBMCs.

The DNA for the CDR3 is TGTGCCAGCAGCTCTACAGGGTACGAGCAGTACTTC. Translation: CASSSTGYEQYF. V usage is TRBV7-9 and J usage is TRBJ2-7, with D possibly being TRBD1 (6 bases). CDR1 is SEHNR, CDR2 FQNEAQ, per germline (reference sequence). Trimming took 4 bases from V and 4 from J, leaving 8 bases between them. The CDR3 runs to 12 residues.